This is a list of T cell receptor beta chains from one sample in a study of T cell repertoires in aging, cancer and after chemotherapy. TCRdb called the multiplex PCR reads again in MiXCR, with one record for every CDR3 protein. This sample carries about 11,000 distinct CDR3 sequences, 25% to 30% of them seen once, and the ten largest clones take under 2.5%. The source material was blood. The source of these receptors is a human donor in good health. Each CDR3 is given without its conserved first and last residue.

J gene | V gene | CDR3 protein
TRBJ2-2 | TRBV27 | ASSLAGELF
TRBJ1-4 | TRBV5-6 | ASSLKGQGTNEKLF
TRBJ1-6 | TRBV10-2 | ASSERGQMINSPLH
TRBJ1-2 | TRBV6-6 | ASSFDRSYGYT
TRBJ2-7 | TRBV6-5 | ASSLEDSSYEQY
TRBJ1-1 | TRBV18 | ASSPEGRNMNTEAF
TRBJ2-2 | TRBV6-1 | ASSEGSTLWNTGELF
TRBJ2-7 | TRBV6-5 | ASSLQGGGYEQY
TRBJ2-2 | TRBV7-2 | ASSGAAGTGELF
TRBJ1-6 | TRBV5-6 | ASRISVGGSPLH
TRBJ2-5 | TRBV7-3 | ASSLSGGAVETQY
TRBJ1-6 | TRBV2 | ASTQSGTAYSPLH
TRBJ2-3 | TRBV5-4 | ASSLGGLTFTDTQY
TRBJ1-4 | TRBV28 | ASSLDLGTVDTNEKLF
TRBJ1-1 | TRBV6-2/TRBV6-3 | ASSLGQATEAF
TRBJ1-2 | TRBV7-9 | ASSLTLPHGCYT
TRBJ1-2 | TRBV6-1 | VSITGVVQGYGYT
TRBJ1-1 | TRBV6-2/TRBV6-3 | ASQDRGEEAF
TRBJ2-2 | TRBV19 | ASSAHLREGTGELF
TRBJ2-5 | TRBV6-5 | ASSYSMGTGSVQETQY
TRBJ2-7 | TRBV11-2 | ASSLGLAGTSYEQY
TRBJ2-3 | TRBV7-2 | ASSLPSSGGARDTQY
TRBJ1-5 | TRBV19 | ASSDRDRGRGQPQH
TRBJ1-1 | TRBV6-1 | ASSEWAAITEAF
TRBJ1-3 | TRBV18 | ASSPTTGSTNTIY
TRBJ2-1 | TRBV12-3/TRBV12-4 | ASSPIAGGPYNEQF
TRBJ1-2 | TRBV6-5 | ASCRGGPALYGYT
TRBJ2-5 | TRBV7-3 | DSSGGADRRLQETQY
TRBJ1-1 | TRBV29-1 | SVGRGNTEAF
TRBJ2-1 | TRBV6-5 | ASSNRLSAYNEQF
TRBJ2-2 | TRBV28 | ASSGTSINTGELF
TRBJ1-6 | TRBV5-6 | ASRLRGNSPLH
TRBJ2-1 | TRBV12-3/TRBV12-4 | ASSSGGTGYDEQF
TRBJ2-3 | TRBV12-3/TRBV12-4 | ASSLVGRGPDTQY
TRBJ1-1 | TRBV28 | ASSPTLRTGGIAF
TRBJ1-1 | TRBV19 | ASNIGGTTEAF
TRBJ1-6 | TRBV9 | ASSVDPEPSSPLH
TRBJ1-2 | TRBV7-2 | ASSWKGGGGYGYT
TRBJ2-7 | TRBV7-2 | ASSLGQGRYEQY
TRBJ2-5 | TRBV28 | ASSLWSGVQETQY
TRBJ1-2 | TRBV27 | ASKSTGSDGYT
TRBJ1-2 | TRBV18 | ASSPPAGGEGYT
TRBJ1-2 | TRBV4-2 | ASSQGPGGWDGYT
TRBJ2-3 | TRBV24-1 | ATSDLGLGGDTQY
TRBJ1-5 | TRBV19 | ASSMGQEVNQPQH
TRBJ1-1 | TRBV7-3 | ASSLPRREATEAF
TRBJ2-5 | TRBV28 | ATSQGSETQY
TRBJ2-5 | TRBV6-5 | ASSPFDRAPFETQY
TRBJ2-2 | TRBV13 | ASSPQGGDTGELF
TRBJ2-3 | TRBV20-1 | SLGLGGRAGTDTQY
TRBJ2-7 | TRBV27 | ASSLKPAGATGTSLQQY
TRBJ2-6 | TRBV5-1 | ASSHGTSGANVLT
TRBJ1-2 | TRBV7-9 | ASRKDRLSDYGYT
TRBJ1-6 | TRBV20-1 | SARDNRGSNNSPLH